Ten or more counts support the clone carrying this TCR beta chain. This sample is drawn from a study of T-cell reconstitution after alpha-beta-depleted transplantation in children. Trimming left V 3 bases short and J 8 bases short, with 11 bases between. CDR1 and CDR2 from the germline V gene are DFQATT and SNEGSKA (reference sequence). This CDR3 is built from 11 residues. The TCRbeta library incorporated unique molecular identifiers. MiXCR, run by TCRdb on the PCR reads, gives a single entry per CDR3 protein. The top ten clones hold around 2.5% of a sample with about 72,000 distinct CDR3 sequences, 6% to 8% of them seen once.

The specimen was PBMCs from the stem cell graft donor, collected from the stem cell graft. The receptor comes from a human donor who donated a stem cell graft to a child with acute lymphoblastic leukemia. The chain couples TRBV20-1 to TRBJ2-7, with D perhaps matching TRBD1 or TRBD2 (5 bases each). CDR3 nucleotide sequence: TGCAGTGCTAGGATGCCGGGACAGCAGTACTTC. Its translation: CSARMPGQQYF.